This T cell receptor beta chain was observed in a study of cytotoxic CD8 clonotypes in ibrutinib-treated CLL. Study-level information: Response samples were taken after a median roughly twelve months of treatment, range 6 to 36.

Whole-study results and caveats: Baseline values of clonality outstripped age-matched healthy donors and followed circulating CD8+ T-cell counts. Clonality increased with ibrutinib response but returned toward baseline at progression.

Deep sequencing aimed at 1 in 200,000 to 1 in 1 million T cells' resolution. Measured with immunoSEQ multiplex PCR; TCRdb has only the in-frame clones, and not every one. The sample has approximately 330,000 clones, roughly 80% seen once. This CDR3 has 12 residues. With 0 bases removed from V and 5 bases from J, the gap between germline ends came to 4 bases. In germline, CDR1 is WSHSY, CDR2 SAAADI. In regard to this clone: Its antigen is undetermined.

The TCR originated in a human donor with chronic lymphocytic leukemia. The rearrangement links TRBV10-2 to TRBJ2-5; D gene unclear. Specimen: PBMCs, collected before ibrutinib treatment. CDR3 region: CASSESGETQYF. Written as DNA, the CDR3 is TGCGCCAGCAGTGAGTCGGGGGAGACCCAGTACTTC.